This T cell receptor beta chain was captured in a study of shared clonotypes between healthy human individuals. Study-wide results and limits: Non-shared clonotypes were found to have lower generation probabilities than the clonotypes that were shared by all four of the sorted-subset donors. Estimated richness was generally greater in naive than memory subsets.

The material for each subset, its genomic DNA, was split evenly across several immunoSEQ plates. Here immunoSEQ multiplex PCR was the method, and the copy in TCRdb shows in-frame clones only, minus some. The repertoire holds about 2.4 million clones, with around nine tenths as singletons. J gave up 5 bases and V 4 bases, and 5 bases lay outside the gene matches. Germline CDR1 and CDR2: MNHNY and SVGAGI (reference sequence). This CDR3 has 15 amino acids. CD4+ cells underwent separation, giving CD45RA+ naive and CD45RA-negative memory subsets. Remarks on this clone: Its specificity is unknown.

This clonotype originated in a man aged 18-30 years in good health. Sequencing used naive CD4+ T cells sorted from blood. As for subset: CD45RA+ positively selected. V is TRBV6-6 and J is TRBJ1-5, with TRBD1 matching over 10 bases. The CDR3 region has the DNA TGTGCCAGCAGTTGGACAGGGGGAGGGGATCAGCCCCAGCATTTT. As protein: CASSWTGGGDQPQHF.